The clone carrying this T cell receptor (beta chain) was detected ten times or more. The target antigen is unknown. This sample stems from a study of T-cell reconstitution after alpha-beta-depleted transplantation in children. Study outcomes and limitations: Counts and diversity of T cells one year after transplant came mostly from newly produced T cells. After transplant, at about two months, alpha-beta T cells were reportedly derived from several hundred expanded graft clones.

Trimming cost V 2 bases and J 1 base, with 3 bases left between them. Germline V CDR1 and CDR2: GTSNPN, SVGIG (reference sequence). The CDR3 has 12 residues. A TCRbeta library incorporating unique molecular identifiers was prepared. Each CDR3 protein is one row after TCRdb ran MiXCR on the PCR reads. Of some 220,000 distinct CDR3 sequences in the sample, about a tenth were seen once. The TCR was taken from a child under three years old with acute myeloid leukemia, due to receive a stem cell transplant. The chain joins TRBV30 to TRBJ2-1; D is ambiguous. The sample here was PBMCs, taken before TCRalphabeta/CD19-depleted stem cell transplant. The CDR3 nucleotides read TGTGCCTGGAGTTTATCCTACAATGAGCAGTTCTTC. The encoded protein is CAWSLSYNEQFF.